Below, 23 T cell receptor beta chains from the same sample are listed, as sequenced in a study of T-cell reconstitution after alpha-beta-depleted transplantation in children. Preparation of the TCRbeta library used unique molecular identifiers. TCRdb analysed the PCR reads with MiXCR anew, one entry per CDR3 protein. Of some 300,000 distinct CDR3 sequences in the sample, roughly a tenth are singletons; the top ten hold less than 9%. Sequenced here: PBMCs, sampled before TCRalphabeta/CD19-depleted stem cell transplant. All receptors derive from a boy younger than two with acute myeloid leukemia, due to receive a stem cell transplant.

In its sample, this clonotype was seen a few times. V gene TRBV18 combines with J gene TRBJ2-6, with 8 bases matching TRBD1. The germline V gene encodes CDR1 KGHSH and CDR2 LQKENI. With V trimmed by 6 bases and J by 3 bases, 10 bases remained unmatched. The CDR3 is 17 residues long. CDR3: CASSPRTGSLGANVLTF. As DNA, the CDR3 is TGTGCCAGCTCCCCTCGGACAGGGTCCCTTGGGGCCAACGTCCTGACTTTC.

This clonotype was recorded at least ten times. The CDR3 nucleotides read TGTGCCAGCAGCTTACGGGGGCCGACCGGCGAGCAGTACTTC. This sequence encodes CASSLRGPTGEQYF. This rearrangement joins TRBV7-3 to TRBJ2-7, with D perhaps given as TRBD1 or TRBD2 (6 bases each). This CDR3 contains 14 residues. Trimming pared 2 bases from V and 6 bases from J, leaving 14 bases between. The V gene's germline CDR1 is SGHTA and CDR2 FQGTGA.

This clonotype was observed a few times. The rearrangement uses TRBV10-3 and TRBJ2-5, with D unresolved. This CDR3 comprises 15 residues. Trimming stripped 0 bases from V and 1 base from J, with 9 bases between. Germline V CDR1 and CDR2: ENHRY, SYGVKD. The CDR3 is CAISESSLLQETQYF. For the CDR3, the DNA is TGTGCCATCAGTGAGTCGTCGCTCCTCCAAGAGACCCAGTACTTC.

The chain is built from TRBV25-1 and TRBJ2-5; 7 positions agree with TRBD1. The V gene's germline CDR1 is MGHDK and CDR2 SYGVNS. The CDR3 is made up of 13 amino acids. J gave up 5 bases and V 3 bases, and 3 bases lay outside the gene matches. Here the CDR3 reads CASSDDREETQYF. The CDR3 DNA reads as TGTGCCAGCAGTGACGACAGGGAGGAGACCCAGTACTTC.

Many counts were recorded for this clonotype. The rearrangement uses TRBV7-9 and TRBJ2-5, with 7 bases lining up with TRBD1. The CDR3 consists of 15 residues. Germline CDR1 is SEHNR and CDR2 is FQNEAQ (reference sequence). V was pared by 5 bases and J by 1 base, with 7 bases of the junction left unmatched. CDR3: CASSPQTGTQETQYF. CDR3 in DNA: TGTGCCAGCAGCCCTCAGACAGGGACCCAAGAGACCCAGTACTTC.

This clonotype occurred many times. J is TRBJ1-1 and V is TRBV29-1; TRBD1 aligns across 9 bases. This CDR3 has 13 residues. The J segment lost 8 bases and the V segment lost 6 bases, leaving 10 bases of the junction unmatched. The germline CDR1 and CDR2 sequences are SQVTM and ANQGSEA. The CDR3 nucleotides are TGCAGCGTCCAAAGGGACAGGGTTGGCGAAGCTTTCTTT. Encoded protein: CSVQRDRVGEAFF.

There are many counts of this clonotype. The rearrangement uses TRBV7-8 and TRBJ2-1; 14 positions match TRBD2. V lost 5 bases and J lost 6; bases outside the gene matches: 3. Looked up from germline, CDR1 is SGHVS and CDR2 is FQNEAQ. The length of the CDR3 is 15 residues. The CDR3 region has the DNA TGTGCCAGCAGCCTGACTAGCGGGAGGGTCAATGAGCAGTTCTTC. Protein: CASSLTSGRVNEQFF.

This clonotype was detected a few times. This chain connects TRBV5-1 to TRBJ2-7, with a possible D match to TRBD2 (6 bases). The V and J ends lost 3 bases and 0 bases respectively, with 10 bases between them. CDR3 length: 14 residues. Germline V CDR1 and CDR2: SGHRS, YFSETQ. This chain's CDR3 is CASSWDSSSYEQYF. DNA for the CDR3: TGCGCCAGCAGCTGGGACTCTAGCTCCTACGAGCAGTACTTC.

This clonotype was seen many times. The J gene is TRBJ1-2, the V gene TRBV7-9, with no clear D. Trimming shortened V by 5 bases and J by 5 bases, and 12 bases separated the two germline ends. The CDR3 runs 13 residues. Germline CDR1 is SEHNR and CDR2 is FQNEAQ (reference sequence). The CDR3 reads CASSTTTGYGYTF. In DNA form, the CDR3 reads TGTGCCAGCAGCACCACGACGGGGTATGGCTACACCTTC.

This clonotype appeared many times. The chain recombines TRBV20-1 with TRBJ2-5; 9 nucleotides match TRBD1. After removal of 5 bases from V and 3 bases from J, the junction contained 16 bases not matched to a gene. Germline lookup yields CDR1 DFQATT and CDR2 SNEGSKA (reference sequence). The CDR3 consists of 17 residues. The CDR3 is CSASTRGGRQGEETQYF. Written as DNA, the CDR3 is TGCAGTGCTTCCACCCGAGGAGGACGACAGGGGGAAGAGACCCAGTACTTC.

This clonotype was observed at least ten times. The DNA of the CDR3 is TGTGCCAGCAGCGTCCGGGACTCCCACACCGGGGAGCTGTTTTTT. It translates to CASSVRDSHTGELFF. The rearrangement joins TRBV7-8 to TRBJ2-2; D might be TRBD2 (6 bases). Trimming took off 5 bases at V and 3 bases at J, with 13 bases between the two ends. This CDR3 region has 15 residues. The germline V gene encodes CDR1 SGHVS and CDR2 FQNEAQ.

This clonotype was seen ten or more times. The chain employs TRBV4-1 and TRBJ2-3; tentative D call: TRBD1 (5 bases). Trimming removed 4 bases from V and 1 base from J, with 12 bases in between. The germline gives CDR1 MGHRA, CDR2 YSYEKL. The CDR3 is 15 residues long. CDR3 residues: CASSLSLTGTDTQYF. The CDR3 DNA reads as TGCGCCAGCAGCCTCTCGTTGACAGGCACAGATACGCAGTATTTT.

This clonotype came up many times. The rearrangement links TRBV7-2 to TRBJ1-2; D perhaps matches TRBD1 (5 bases). There are 15 residues in the CDR3. Germline V gene data show CDR1 as SGHTA and CDR2 as FQGNSA. The V and J ends lost 0 bases and 5 bases respectively, with 13 bases between them. The CDR3 DNA sequence: TGTGCCAGCAGCTTAGCCGGGCAGGGACTATATGGCTACACCTTC. This encodes CASSLAGQGLYGYTF.

Ten or more counts support this clonotype. The CDR3 end shows no conserved phenylalanine or tryptophan, and so a read error is likely. The rearrangement uses TRBV20-1 and TRBJ2-7; either TRBD1 or TRBD2 may supply D (6 bases each). CDR1 is DFQATT, CDR2 SNEGSKA, per germline (reference sequence). This CDR3 is built from 13 residues. V shed 3 bases and J shed 2 bases, with 11 bases lying between them. The CDR3 DNA is TGCAGTGCTAGGAGGGGGGAACCCTACGAGCAGTACTGC. Residues: CSARRGEPYEQYC.

The rearrangement uses TRBV27 and TRBJ2-7, with 9 bases that match TRBD1. CDR1 is MNHEY, CDR2 SMNVEV, per germline (reference sequence). CDR3 length: 12 residues. With 11 bases clipped from V and 4 bases from J, the junction kept 6 bases outside the gene matches. DNA for the CDR3: TGTGCCTCACAGGGGGCGGGATACGAGCAGTACTTC. Translation: CASQGAGYEQYF.

The chain couples TRBV18 to TRBJ1-5, with D perhaps matching TRBD1 (5 bases). Trimming left V 3 bases short and J 3 bases short, with 15 bases between. CDR3 length equals 16 residues. The germline V gene encodes CDR1 KGHSH and CDR2 LQKENI. DNA of the CDR3: TGTGCCAGCTCACCCGAAGGGTGGGGCTCCAATCAGCCCCAGCATTTT. Amino acid sequence: CASSPEGWGSNQPQHF.

This clonotype was found many times. The chain links TRBV7-9 to TRBJ2-6, with no clear D. Germline V gives CDR1 SEHNR, CDR2 FQNEAQ (reference sequence). This CDR3 region has 16 residues. V was cut by 5 bases and J by 4 bases, with 15 bases left in between. The CDR3 sequence: CASSQQTGMGANVLTF. CDR3 nucleotides: TGTGCCAGCAGCCAACAGACGGGCATGGGGGCCAACGTCCTGACTTTC.

This clonotype appeared many times. This chain links TRBV5-1 with TRBJ2-2, with D tentatively TRBD1 (5 bases). With 0 bases removed from V and 5 bases from J, the gap between germline ends came to 11 bases. The CDR3 contains 15 residues. Germline V gene sequence: CDR1 SGHRS, CDR2 YFSETQ. The CDR3 coding sequence is TGCGCCAGCAGCTTGGCAGGGCCACTTACCGGGGAGCTGTTTTTT. Protein product: CASSLAGPLTGELFF.

This clonotype was seen many times. The CDR3 protein is CASSYLGTVFNQPQHF. The CDR3 DNA reads as TGTGCCAGCAGCTATTTAGGTACAGTTTTCAATCAGCCCCAGCATTTT. The rearrangement links TRBV7-8 to TRBJ1-5; D call uncertain. Per germline, CDR1 SGHVS and CDR2 FQNEAQ. The V gene lost 4 bases and the J gene lost 3 bases, with 16 bases spanning the gap. The CDR3 consists of 16 residues.

This clonotype was seen at least ten times. The rearrangement joins TRBV5-1 to TRBJ1-1, with D unresolved. Germline V CDR1 and CDR2: SGHRS, YFSETQ. V gave up 4 bases and J gave up 1 base, with 2 bases separating them. The CDR3 is made up of 11 amino acids. CDR3 residues: CASSENTEAFF. DNA for the CDR3: TGCGCCAGCAGCGAGAACACTGAAGCTTTCTTT.

The chain employs TRBV10-3 and TRBJ2-3, with 13 bases that match TRBD2. CDR1 is ENHRY and CDR2 is SYGVKD in the germline V gene. Trimming took 4 bases from V and 4 from J; bases not matched to a gene: 8. The CDR3 runs 17 residues. Written as DNA, the CDR3 is TGTGCCATCAGTGGAACGCCGGGACTAGCGGGGCCAGATACGCAGTATTTT. Amino acids: CAISGTPGLAGPDTQYF.

Comments on this clonotype: A much larger clonotype is one base distant, so this may be a read error. The V call is TRBV7-6, the J call TRBJ2-5; D might be TRBD2 (6 bases). The ends were cut back, 5 bases at V and 4 bases at J, with 14 bases in the middle. The germline CDR1 and CDR2 sequences are SGHVS and FNYEAQ. There are 14 residues in the CDR3. The CDR3 sequence is CASSVSVGGETQYF. Here the CDR3 DNA reads TGTGCCAGCAGCGTCTCAGTGGGGGGAGAGACCCAGTACTTC. Drawing the rest from reference TRBV7-6 and TRBJ2-5, the complete variable domain is GAGVSQSPRYKVTKRGQDVALRCDPISGHVSLYWYRQALGQGPEFLTYFNYEAQQDKSGLPNDRFSAERPEGSISTLTIQRTEQRDSAMYRCASSVSVGGETQYFGPGTRLLVL.

As to this clonotype: This could be a read error, since a much larger clone is one nucleotide away. The J gene is TRBJ1-1, the V gene TRBV12-3 or TRBV12-4; TRBD1 is a possible D gene (6 bases). Trimming shortened V by 7 bases and J by 7 bases, and 25 bases separated the two germline ends. The CDR3 is 16 residues long. CDR3 loop: CASTFSLRQAVIEAFF. The CDR3 bases are TGTGCCAGCACTTTCTCTCTCAGACAGGCCGTCATTGAAGCTTTCTTT.